This T cell receptor (beta chain) was retrieved from a study of T cells after yellow fever vaccination. Whole-study context: Those fractions that held only low numbers of cells were prepared using the SMART-Seq v4 Ultra Low Input RNA kit. Regarding the study as a whole: The booster saw the reappearance of most primary-vaccination clones (around 96% CD4, 70% to 90% CD8). There was a small share of clonotypes that showed up in both the CD4 and CD8 compartments.

The study made its TCR cDNA through 5'RACE template switching. That step introduced a universal primer site along with UMIs. TCRdb reprocessed the 5' RACE reads with MiXCR, giving one entry per CDR3 protein. Among roughly 240,000 distinct CDR3 sequences listed, around 6.7% were seen once. The V and J ends lost 4 bases and 5 bases respectively, with 9 bases between them. Germline assignment: CDR1 KGHDR and CDR2 SFDVKD. The CDR3 has 13 amino acids. Details on this clonotype: Its matching antigen is unknown.

The chain couples TRBV24-1 to TRBJ2-3; the D gene is possibly TRBD1 (5 bases). Source: CD4+ T cells sorted from PBMCs, taken on the day of the yellow fever booster vaccination. The receptor comes from a man aged 30 to 39 who received the YFV17D yellow fever vaccine. CDR3 protein: CATSEPTGDTQYF. The CDR3, as DNA: TGTGCCACCAGTGAGCCTACAGGAGATACGCAGTATTTT.